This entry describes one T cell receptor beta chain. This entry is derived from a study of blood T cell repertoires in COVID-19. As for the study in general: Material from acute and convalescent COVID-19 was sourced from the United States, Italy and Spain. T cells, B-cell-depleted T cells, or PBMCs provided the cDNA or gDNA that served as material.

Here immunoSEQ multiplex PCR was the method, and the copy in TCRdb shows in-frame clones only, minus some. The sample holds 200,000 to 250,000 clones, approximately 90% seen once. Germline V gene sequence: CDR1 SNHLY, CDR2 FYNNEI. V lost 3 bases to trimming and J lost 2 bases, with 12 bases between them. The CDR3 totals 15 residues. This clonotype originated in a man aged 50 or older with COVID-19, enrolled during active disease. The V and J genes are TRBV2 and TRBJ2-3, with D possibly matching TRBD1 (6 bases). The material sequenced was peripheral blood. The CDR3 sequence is CASSERTAYTDTQYF. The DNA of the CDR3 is TGTGCCAGCAGTGAGCGGACAGCTTACACAGATACGCAGTATTTT.